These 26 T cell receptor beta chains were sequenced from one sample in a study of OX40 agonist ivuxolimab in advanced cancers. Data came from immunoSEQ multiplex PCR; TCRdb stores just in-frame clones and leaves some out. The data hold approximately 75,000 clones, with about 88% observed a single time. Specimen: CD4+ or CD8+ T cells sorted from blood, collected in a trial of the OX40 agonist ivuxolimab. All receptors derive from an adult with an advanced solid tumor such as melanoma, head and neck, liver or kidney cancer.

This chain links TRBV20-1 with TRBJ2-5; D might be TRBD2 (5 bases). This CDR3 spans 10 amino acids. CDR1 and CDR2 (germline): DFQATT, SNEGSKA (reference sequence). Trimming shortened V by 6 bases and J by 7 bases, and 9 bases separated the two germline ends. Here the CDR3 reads CSALALTQYF. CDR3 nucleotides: TGCAGTGCGCTAGCTCTGACCCAGTACTTC.

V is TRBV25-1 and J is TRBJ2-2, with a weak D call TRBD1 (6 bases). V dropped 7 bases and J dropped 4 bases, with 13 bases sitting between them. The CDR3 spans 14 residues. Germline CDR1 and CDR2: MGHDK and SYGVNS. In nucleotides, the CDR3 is TGTGCCAGCACTGCAGGGGCGCCCACCGGGGAGCTGTTTTTT. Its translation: CASTAGAPTGELFF.

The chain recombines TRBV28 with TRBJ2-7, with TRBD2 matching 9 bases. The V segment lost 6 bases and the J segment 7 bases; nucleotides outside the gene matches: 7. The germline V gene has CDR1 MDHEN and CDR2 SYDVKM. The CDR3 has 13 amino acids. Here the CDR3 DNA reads TGTGCCAGCAGACCCATAGCGGGAGTTGAGCAGTACTTC. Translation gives CASRPIAGVEQYF.

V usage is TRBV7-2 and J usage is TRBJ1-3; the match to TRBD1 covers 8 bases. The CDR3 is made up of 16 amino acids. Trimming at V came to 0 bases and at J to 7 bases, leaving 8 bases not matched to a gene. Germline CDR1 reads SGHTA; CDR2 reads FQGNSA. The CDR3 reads CASSLATGGIGNTIYF. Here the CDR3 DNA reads TGTGCCAGCAGCTTAGCTACAGGGGGAATCGGGAACACCATATATTTT. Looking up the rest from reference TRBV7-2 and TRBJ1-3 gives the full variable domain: GAGVSQSPSNKVTEKGKDVELRCDPISGHTALYWYRQSLGQGLEFLIYFQGNSAPDKSGLPSDRFSAERTGGSVSTLTIQRTQQEDSAVYLCASSLATGGIGNTIYFGEGSWLTVV.

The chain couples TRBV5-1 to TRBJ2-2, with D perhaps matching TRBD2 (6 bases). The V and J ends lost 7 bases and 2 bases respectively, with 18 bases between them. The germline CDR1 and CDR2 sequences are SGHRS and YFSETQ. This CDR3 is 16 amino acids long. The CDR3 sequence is CASGPTGGVNTGELFF. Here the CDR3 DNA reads TGCGCCAGCGGACCCACGGGCGGGGTTAACACCGGGGAGCTGTTTTTT.

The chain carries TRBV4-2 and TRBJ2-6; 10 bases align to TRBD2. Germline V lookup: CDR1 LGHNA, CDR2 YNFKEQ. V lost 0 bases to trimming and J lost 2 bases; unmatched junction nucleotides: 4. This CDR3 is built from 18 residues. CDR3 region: CASSQDRGTSAGANVLTF. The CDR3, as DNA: TGTGCCAGCAGCCAAGATAGGGGGACTAGCGCTGGGGCCAACGTCCTGACTTTC.

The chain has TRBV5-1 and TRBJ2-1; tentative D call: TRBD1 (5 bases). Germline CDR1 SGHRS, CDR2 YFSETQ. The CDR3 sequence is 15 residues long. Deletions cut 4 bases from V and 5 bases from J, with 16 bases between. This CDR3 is CASSLETARNNEQFF. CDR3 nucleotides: TGCGCCAGCAGCCTGGAGACAGCTCGGAACAATGAGCAGTTCTTC. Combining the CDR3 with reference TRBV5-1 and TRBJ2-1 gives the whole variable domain KAGVTQTPRYLIKTRGQQVTLSCSPISGHRSVSWYQQTPGQGLQFLFEYFSETQRNKGNFPGRFSGRQFSNSRSEMNVSTLELGDSALYLCASSLETARNNEQFFGPGTRLTVL.

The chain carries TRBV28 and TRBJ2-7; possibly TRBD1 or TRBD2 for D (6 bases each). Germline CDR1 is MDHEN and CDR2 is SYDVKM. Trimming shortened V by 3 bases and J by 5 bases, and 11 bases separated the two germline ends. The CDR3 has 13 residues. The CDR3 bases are TGTGCCAGCAGTTTGAGGGGGGCCAACGAGCAGTACTTC. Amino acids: CASSLRGANEQYF.

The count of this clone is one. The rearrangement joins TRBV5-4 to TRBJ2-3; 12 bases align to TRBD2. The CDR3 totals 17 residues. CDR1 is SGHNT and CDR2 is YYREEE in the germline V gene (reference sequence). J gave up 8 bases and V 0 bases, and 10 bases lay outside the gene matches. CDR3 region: CASSLEPSGGGQTTQYF. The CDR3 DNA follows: TGTGCCAGCAGCTTGGAACCTAGCGGGGGGGGCCAAACTACGCAGTATTTT.

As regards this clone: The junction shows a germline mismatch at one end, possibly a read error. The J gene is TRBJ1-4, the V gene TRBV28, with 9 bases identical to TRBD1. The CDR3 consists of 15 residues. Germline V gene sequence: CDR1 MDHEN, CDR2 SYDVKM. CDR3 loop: CASSRSNRDRVTFSF. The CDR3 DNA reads TGTGCCAGCAGCCGAAGTAACCGGGACAGGGTAACGTTTTCGTTT.

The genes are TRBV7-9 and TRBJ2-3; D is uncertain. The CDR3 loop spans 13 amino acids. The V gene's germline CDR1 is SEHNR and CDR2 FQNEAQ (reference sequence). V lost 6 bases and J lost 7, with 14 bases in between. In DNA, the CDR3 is TGTGCCAGCAGTTCCATGCCCGTGTATACGCAGTATTTT. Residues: CASSSMPVYTQYF.

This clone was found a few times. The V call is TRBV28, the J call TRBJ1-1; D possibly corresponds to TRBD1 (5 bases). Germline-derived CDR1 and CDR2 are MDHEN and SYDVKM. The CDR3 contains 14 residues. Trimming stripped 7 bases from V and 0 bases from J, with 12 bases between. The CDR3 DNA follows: TGTGCCAGCAATCCCTGGACATTGAACACTGAAGCTTTCTTT. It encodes CASNPWTLNTEAFF. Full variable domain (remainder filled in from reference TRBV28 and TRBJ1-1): DVKVTQSSRYLVKRTGEKVFLECVQDMDHENMFWYRQDPGLGLRLIYFSYDVKMKEKGDIPEGYSVSREKKERFSLILESASTNQTSMYLCASNPWTLNTEAFFGQGTRLTVV.

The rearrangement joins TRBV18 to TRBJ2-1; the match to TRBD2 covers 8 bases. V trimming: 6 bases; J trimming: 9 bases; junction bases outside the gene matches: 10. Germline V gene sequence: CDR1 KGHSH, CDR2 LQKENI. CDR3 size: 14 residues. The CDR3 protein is CASSPSGGSGEQFF. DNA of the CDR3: TGTGCCAGCTCTCCCTCGGGGGGGTCAGGTGAGCAGTTCTTC.

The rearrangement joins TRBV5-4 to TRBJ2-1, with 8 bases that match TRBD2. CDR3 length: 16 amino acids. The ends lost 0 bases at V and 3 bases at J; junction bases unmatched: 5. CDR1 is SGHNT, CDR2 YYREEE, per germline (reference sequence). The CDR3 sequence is CASSLALTSDYNEQFF. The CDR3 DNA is TGTGCCAGCAGCTTGGCCTTGACTAGCGACTACAATGAGCAGTTCTTC. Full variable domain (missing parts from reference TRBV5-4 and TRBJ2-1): ETGVTQSPTHLIKTRGQQVTLRCSSQSGHNTVSWYQQALGQGPQFIFQYYREEENGRGNFPPRFSGLQFPNYSSELNVNALELDDSALYLCASSLALTSDYNEQFFGPGTRLTVL.

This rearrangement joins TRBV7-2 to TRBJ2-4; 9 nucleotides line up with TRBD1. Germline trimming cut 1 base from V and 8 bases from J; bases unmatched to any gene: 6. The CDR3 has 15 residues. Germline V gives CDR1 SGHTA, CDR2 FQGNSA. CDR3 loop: CASSLGGTGWDIQYF. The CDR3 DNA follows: TGTGCCAGCAGCTTAGGGGGGACAGGGTGGGACATTCAGTACTTC.

DNA of the CDR3: TGTGCCAGCAGGCGACAGGAACACTCTGGAAACACCATATATTTT. This gives the protein CASRRQEHSGNTIYF. J is TRBJ1-3 and V is TRBV27, with TRBD1 as a possible D gene (6 bases). V gave up 6 bases and J gave up 0 bases, with 12 bases separating them. CDR1 and CDR2 from the germline V gene are MNHEY and SMNVEV (reference sequence). The CDR3 totals 15 residues.

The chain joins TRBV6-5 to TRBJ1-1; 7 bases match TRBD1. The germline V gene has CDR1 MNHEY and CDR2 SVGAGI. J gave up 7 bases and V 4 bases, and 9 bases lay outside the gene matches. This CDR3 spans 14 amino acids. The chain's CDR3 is CASSSLWAGGEAFF. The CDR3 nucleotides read TGTGCCAGCAGTTCGTTGTGGGCAGGGGGTGAAGCTTTCTTT.

CDR3 in DNA: TGTGCCAGCTGCGCCGGATCGGGACAGGGTTTAGGTGAGCAGTACTTC. It is translated as CASCAGSGQGLGEQYF. The chain carries TRBV19 and TRBJ2-7, with 9 bases matching TRBD1. Per the germline V gene, CDR1 is LNHDA and CDR2 is SQIVND (reference sequence). Trimming took 9 bases from V and 7 from J; bases not matched to a gene: 19. The CDR3 is made up of 16 amino acids.

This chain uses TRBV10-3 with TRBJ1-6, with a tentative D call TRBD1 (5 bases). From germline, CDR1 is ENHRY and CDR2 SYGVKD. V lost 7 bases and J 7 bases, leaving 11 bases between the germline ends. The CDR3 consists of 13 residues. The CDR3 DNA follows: TGTGCCATCACCGACAGCGGAAATTCACCCCTCCACTTT. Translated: CAITDSGNSPLHF.

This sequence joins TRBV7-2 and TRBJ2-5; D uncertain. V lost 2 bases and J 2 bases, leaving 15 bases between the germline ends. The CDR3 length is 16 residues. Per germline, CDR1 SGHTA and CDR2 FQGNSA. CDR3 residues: CASSLLASPIQETQYF. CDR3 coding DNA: TGTGCCAGCAGCTTACTGGCCAGCCCGATTCAAGAGACCCAGTACTTC.

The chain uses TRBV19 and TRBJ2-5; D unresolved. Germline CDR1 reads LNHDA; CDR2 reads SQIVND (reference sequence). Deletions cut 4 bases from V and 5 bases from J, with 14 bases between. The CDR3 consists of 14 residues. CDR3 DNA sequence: TGTGCCAGTAGTACCGTACGAGGCTCGGAGACCCAGTACTTC. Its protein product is CASSTVRGSETQYF.

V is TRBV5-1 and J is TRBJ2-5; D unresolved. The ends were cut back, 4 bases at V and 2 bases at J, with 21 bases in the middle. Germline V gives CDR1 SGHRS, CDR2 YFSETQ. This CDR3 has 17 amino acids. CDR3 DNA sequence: TGCGCCAGCAGCCCGTACACGGTTGGGGTAAGGCAAGAGACCCAGTACTTC. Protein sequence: CASSPYTVGVRQETQYF.

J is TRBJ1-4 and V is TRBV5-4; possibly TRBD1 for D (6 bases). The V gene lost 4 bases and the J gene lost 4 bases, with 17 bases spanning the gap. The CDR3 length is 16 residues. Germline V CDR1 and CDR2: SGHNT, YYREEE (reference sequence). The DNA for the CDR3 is TGTGCCAGCAGCCCCGGGGGGCAGGGGATTAATGAAAAACTGTTTTTT. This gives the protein CASSPGGQGINEKLFF.

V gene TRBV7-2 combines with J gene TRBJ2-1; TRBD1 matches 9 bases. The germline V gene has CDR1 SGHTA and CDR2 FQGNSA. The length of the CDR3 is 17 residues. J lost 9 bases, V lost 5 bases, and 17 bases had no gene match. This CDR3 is CASSKYRPGQGSGEQFF. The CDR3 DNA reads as TGTGCCAGCAGCAAATACCGGCCGGGACAGGGCAGTGGTGAGCAGTTCTTC. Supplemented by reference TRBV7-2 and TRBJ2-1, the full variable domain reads GAGVSQSPSNKVTEKGKDVELRCDPISGHTALYWYRQSLGQGLEFLIYFQGNSAPDKSGLPSDRFSAERTGGSVSTLTIQRTQQEDSAVYLCASSKYRPGQGSGEQFFGPGTRLTVL.

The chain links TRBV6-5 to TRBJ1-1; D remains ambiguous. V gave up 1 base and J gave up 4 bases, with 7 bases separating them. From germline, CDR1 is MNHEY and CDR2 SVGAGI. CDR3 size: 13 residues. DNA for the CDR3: TGTGCCAGCAGTTACTTAGACACCACTGAAGCTTTCTTT. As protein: CASSYLDTTEAFF.

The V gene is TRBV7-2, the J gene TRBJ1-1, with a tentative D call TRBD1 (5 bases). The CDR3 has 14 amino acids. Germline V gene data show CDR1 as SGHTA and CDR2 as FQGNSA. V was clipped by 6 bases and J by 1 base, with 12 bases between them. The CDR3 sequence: CASRARAGNTEAFF. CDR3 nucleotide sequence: TGTGCCAGCAGGGCCAGGGCGGGGAACACTGAAGCTTTCTTT.